This TCR beta chain is from a study of T cells in Graves' hyperthyroidism and ophthalmopathy. TCR beta CDR3 sequences were amplified from RNA transcripts. In the first-round RT-PCR of the TCR CDR3, the HTBI primer set was used. TCRdb reanalysed the multiplex PCR reads using MiXCR and keeps one entry per CDR3 protein. Seen here are some 440,000 distinct CDR3 sequences, 15% to 18% observed once, and the top ten hold around an eighth. In germline, CDR1 is SGHVS, CDR2 FNYEAQ. There are 15 residues in the CDR3. With 6 bases clipped from V and 5 bases from J, the junction kept 9 bases outside the gene matches. Graves' hyperthyroidism is called stable when ophthalmopathy does not progress within 18 months. This clonotype came up a few times.

The source of this sequence is a woman aged 18-29 years with Graves' hyperthyroidism. The chain has TRBV7-6 and TRBJ2-3, with 9 bases that match TRBD2. Sequencing used blood. CDR3 coding DNA: TGTGCCAGCAGTCCTTTGGCGGGAGGGCAAGATACGCAGTATTTT. Translated, it gives CASSPLAGGQDTQYF.